This T cell receptor beta chain was recovered during a study of response to subunit inactivated influenza vaccine. The study's findings and limits: It was the authors' suggestion that each seasonal influenza vaccination recruits few new T cells.

About this clonotype itself: Its target is not known.

Each CDR3 protein gets one entry after TCRdb re-called the RT-PCR reads with MiXCR. The sample yields roughly 630,000 distinct CDR3 sequences, roughly 15% seen once. Germline CDR1 reads SQVTM; CDR2 reads ANQGSEA. The CDR3 spans 13 residues. The V and J ends lost 7 bases and 4 bases respectively, with 14 bases between them. V gene TRBV29-1 combines with J gene TRBJ1-5, with D perhaps matching TRBD1 (6 bases). This TCR derives from a man between 45 and 60 years old who received an inactivated influenza vaccine. Sequences were derived from PBMCs from blood, sampled roughly 2 weeks before vaccination. As DNA, the CDR3 is TGCAGCGCCGCAATGGACAGTAATCAGCCCCAGCATTTT. Translating gives CSAAMDSNQPQHF.